Described below is a single TCR beta chain sequence and its context. These data are taken from a study of cytomegalovirus exposure and HLA in healthy donors. The CDR3 extends over 15 amino acids. CDR1 and CDR2 (germline): SNHLY, FYNNEI. The trim removed 8 bases at V and 1 base at J, leaving 8 bases unmatched. Researchers ran the PCR with 60 Vbeta and 13 Jbeta primers. Using immunoSEQ multiplex PCR, the repertoire was profiled, and TCRdb retains in-frame clones only, with some absent. The sample lists roughly 110,000 clones; around three quarters were seen once. The V and J genes are TRBV2 and TRBJ2-7, with 10 bases fitting TRBD2. The sequence was obtained from a young man in good health and CMV-seropositive. The sequenced sample was PBMCs. This CDR3 reads CASGGPSGGSYEQYF. The CDR3, as DNA: TGTGCCAGCGGGGGGCCTAGCGGGGGATCCTACGAGCAGTACTTC.